One and the same sample provided the 7 T cell receptor beta chains below, sequenced in a study of cytomegalovirus exposure and HLA in healthy donors. PCR used 60 Vbeta primers and 13 Jbeta primers. Clones were sequenced by immunoSEQ multiplex PCR, and TCRdb holds only the in-frame ones, with some missing. Here the sample spans 150,000 to 200,000 clones, around 83% being singletons. The sample was PBMCs. The source of these receptors is a woman between 35 and 50 years old in good health and CMV-seronegative.

This clone was found once. V gene TRBV7-9 combines with J gene TRBJ1-5; possible D gene TRBD1, 6 bases. From germline, CDR1 is SEHNR and CDR2 FQNEAQ (reference sequence). Trimming took off 4 bases at V and 0 bases at J, with 10 bases between the two ends. This CDR3 comprises 15 residues. CDR3 nucleotide sequence: TGTGCCAGCAGCTCGACAGGTGTTAGCAATCAGCCCCAGCATTTT. It translates to CASSSTGVSNQPQHF.

The V gene is TRBV20-1, the J gene TRBJ2-1, with D perhaps matching TRBD2 (5 bases). V lost 3 bases and J 8 bases, leaving 8 bases between the germline ends. The CDR3 is made up of 11 amino acids. Germline V gene sequence: CDR1 DFQATT, CDR2 SNEGSKA (reference sequence). This chain's CDR3 is CSARGDYEQFF. The CDR3 bases are TGCAGTGCTAGGGGAGACTATGAGCAGTTCTTC.

V usage is TRBV7-9 and J usage is TRBJ1-1; TRBD1 is a possible D gene (5 bases). The V gene's germline CDR1 is SEHNR and CDR2 FQNEAQ (reference sequence). The CDR3 extends over 14 amino acids. The V and J ends lost 5 bases and 0 bases respectively, with 10 bases between them. The CDR3 region has the DNA TGTGCCAGCAGCCCGGGACTTATGAACACTGAAGCTTTCTTT. Encoded protein: CASSPGLMNTEAFF.

CDR3 region: CASSWTGAYEQYF. In nucleotides, the CDR3 is TGTGCCAGCAGCTGGACAGGCGCCTACGAGCAGTACTTC. The rearrangement links TRBV2 to TRBJ2-7; 7 nucleotides align to TRBD1. V was pared by 6 bases and J by 2 bases, with 4 bases of the junction left unmatched. Per germline, CDR1 SNHLY and CDR2 FYNNEI. CDR3 size: 13 residues.

This chain connects TRBV7-2 to TRBJ2-1; 8 bases fit TRBD2. Germline trimming cut 1 base from V and 6 bases from J; bases unmatched to any gene: 5. The CDR3 covers 15 residues. CDR1 is SGHTA, CDR2 FQGNSA, per germline. This chain's CDR3 is CASSLGRGRINEQFF. DNA of the CDR3: TGTGCCAGCAGCTTAGGGCGCGGGAGGATCAATGAGCAGTTCTTC.

The chain joins TRBV5-1 to TRBJ2-5; possible D gene TRBD2, 6 bases. CDR3 length: 15 residues. CDR1 and CDR2 (germline): SGHRS, YFSETQ. The V end lost 7 bases, the J end lost 0 bases, and 16 bases lay between the germline ends. The CDR3 spells CASGRASENQETQYF. Written as DNA, the CDR3 is TGCGCCAGCGGGCGAGCTAGCGAGAACCAAGAGACCCAGTACTTC.

This clone was counted a few times. J is TRBJ2-7 and V is TRBV30, with a weak D call TRBD2 (7 bases). Trimming took 3 bases from V and 6 from J, leaving 12 bases between them. The CDR3 length is 12 residues. Germline values: CDR1 GTSNPN, CDR2 SVGIG (reference sequence). In DNA form, the CDR3 reads TGTGCCTGGAGCGAGGGGGGGGCCGAGCAGTACTTC. Residues: CAWSEGGAEQYF. The variable domain in full, completed from reference TRBV30 and TRBJ2-7, reads SQTIHQWPATLVQPVGSPLSLECTVEGTSNPNLYWYRQAAGRGLQLLFYSVGIGQISSEVPQNLSASRPQDRQFILSSKKLLLSDSGFYLCAWSEGGAEQYFGPGTRLTVT.